The 19 T cell receptor beta chains in this list originate from one sample, sequenced in a study of molecular identifiers for immune sequencing clone quantification. TCRdb recomputed calls from the PCR reads with MiXCR, one row per CDR3 protein. The sample shows about half a million distinct CDR3 sequences, around 23% of them seen only once. Sequencing was done on a sample of naive CD8+ T cells from blood, with Jurkat cell RNA spiked in. Stated subset: FACS-sorted CD8+CD4-CCR7+CD45RA+ naive T cells. The receptors here all came from a human donor in good health. Some libraries in this study had Jurkat cell RNA spiked in.

This clonotype was seen at least ten times. The chain links TRBV7-8 to TRBJ2-7, with D possibly TRBD2 on 6 matching bases. The length of the CDR3 is 13 residues. The germline V gene encodes CDR1 SGHVS and CDR2 FQNEAQ. Trimming took 5 bases from V and 7 from J, leaving 15 bases between them. Here the CDR3 DNA reads TGTGCCAGCAGCCCCCCGGGACTTCTTGAGCAGTACTTC. Translating gives CASSPPGLLEQYF.

This clonotype was found many times. The chain links TRBV4-1 to TRBJ1-1, with TRBD1 as a possible D gene (6 bases). Germline-derived CDR1 and CDR2 are MGHRA and YSYEKL. Deletions cut 5 bases from V and 6 bases from J, with 10 bases between. This CDR3 spans 12 amino acids. The CDR3 loop reads CASSKGGAEAFF. DNA for the CDR3: TGCGCCAGCAGCAAGGGGGGGGCTGAAGCTTTCTTT.

On this clonotype itself: A much larger clone sits a single nucleotide away, making a read error possible. The chain uses TRBV7-6 and TRBJ1-6; D gene unclear. The CDR3 consists of 14 residues. Germline V lookup: CDR1 SGHVS, CDR2 FNYEAQ. The CDR3 loop reads CASSLAGYNSRLHF. CDR3 nucleotides: TGTGCCAGCAGCTTAGCAGGCTATAATTCACGCCTCCACTTT. Using reference TRBV7-6 and TRBJ1-6 for the parts outside the CDR3, the full variable domain is GAGVSQSPRYKVTKRGQDVALRCDPISGHVSLYWYRQALGQGPEFLTYFNYEAQQDKSGLPNDRFSAERPEGSISTLTIQRTEQRDSAMYRCASSLAGYNSRLHFGNGTRLTVT.

Only a few counts were recorded for this clonotype. The chain employs TRBV7-2 and TRBJ1-6; 7 bases agree with TRBD1. The germline CDR1 and CDR2 sequences are SGHTA and FQGNSA. With V trimmed by 4 bases and J by 3 bases, 9 bases remained unmatched. This CDR3 spans 17 amino acids. The CDR3 reads CASSWIRQGNYNSPLHF. The CDR3 DNA reads as TGTGCCAGCAGCTGGATAAGACAGGGCAACTATAATTCACCCCTCCACTTT.

This rearrangement joins TRBV10-3 to TRBJ2-7; 7 bases align to TRBD1. The germline gives CDR1 ENHRY, CDR2 SYGVKD. The CDR3 is made up of 13 amino acids. V lost 10 bases and J lost 7; bases outside the gene matches: 13. The DNA of the CDR3 is TGTGCCACAGGGGGTTCCCTCACCTCGGAGCAGTACTTC. Its translation is CATGGSLTSEQYF.

This clonotype was detected many times. The rearrangement links TRBV4-1 to TRBJ1-1; D unresolved. V was cut by 0 bases and J by 11 bases, with 13 bases left in between. Germline lookup yields CDR1 MGHRA and CDR2 YSYEKL. The CDR3 contains 13 residues. CDR3 in amino acids: CASSQDWASEAFF. The CDR3 DNA reads TGCGCCAGCAGCCAAGATTGGGCTTCGGAGGCTTTCTTT.

This clonotype was seen ten or more times. The genes are TRBV28 and TRBJ2-2; TRBD2 matches 9 bases. J was trimmed by 7 bases and V by 4 bases; bases with no gene match: 13. This CDR3 spans 17 amino acids. From germline, CDR1 is MDHEN and CDR2 SYDVKM. Here the CDR3 DNA reads TGTGCCAGCAGTTGGGATTTCGGCGGGAGGGCCGGCGGGGAGCTGTTTTTT. The encoded protein is CASSWDFGGRAGGELFF.

The CDR3 nucleotides read TGTGCCAGCAGTCCCCGGCAGGGAGATACTGGAAACACCATATATTTT. It yields the protein CASSPRQGDTGNTIYF. The J gene is TRBJ1-3, the V gene TRBV12-3 or TRBV12-4; TRBD1 is a possible D gene (5 bases). This CDR3 is 16 amino acids long. Trimming took off 5 bases at V and 2 bases at J, with 16 bases between the two ends.

The rearrangement uses TRBV7-9 and TRBJ2-7; possibly TRBD1 for D (6 bases). This CDR3 region has 17 residues. Germline CDR1 is SEHNR and CDR2 is FQNEAQ (reference sequence). V dropped 1 base and J dropped 0 bases, with 16 bases sitting between them. The CDR3 coding sequence is TGTGCCAGCAGCTTAGAATTCGGGACACCGAGCTCCTACGAGCAGTACTTC. The encoded protein is CASSLEFGTPSSYEQYF.

This clonotype occurred a few times. The rearrangement uses TRBV6-2 or TRBV6-3 and TRBJ2-7; no firm D call. This CDR3 has 18 amino acids. With 2 bases removed from V and 2 bases from J, the gap between germline ends came to 22 bases. Germline loops: CDR1 MNHEY, CDR2 SVGEGT. CDR3 nucleotides: TGTGCCAGCAGTTACGATCGTCTTCGGGCTATGGCAGCCTACGAGCAGTACTTC. It codes for CASSYDRLRAMAAYEQYF.

This clonotype was detected only a few times. The gene calls are TRBV6-6 and TRBJ2-1; 9 nucleotides match TRBD2. Unmatched junction bases numbered 6, after V lost 7 bases and J lost 2 bases. This CDR3 has 15 amino acids. CDR1 is MNHNY and CDR2 is SVGAGI in the germline V gene (reference sequence). The CDR3 sequence is CASIPGTSTYNEQFF. CDR3 bases: TGTGCCAGCATCCCAGGGACTAGCACCTACAATGAGCAGTTCTTC.

With respect to this clonotype: Being one base from a much bigger clone, this may be a read error. Lacking the conserved final phenylalanine or tryptophan, this CDR3 likely reflects a read error. The rearrangement links TRBV7-9 to TRBJ1-1; 8 bases map to TRBD1. The J segment lost 1 base and the V segment lost 4 bases, leaving 5 bases of the junction unmatched. The CDR3 covers 15 residues. Looked up from germline, CDR1 is SEHNR and CDR2 is FQNEAQ (reference sequence). CDR3 nucleotides: TGTGCCAGCAGCTCCACGGACAGGGAGAACACTGAAGCTTTCTCT. Protein: CASSSTDRENTEAFS.

The chain employs TRBV13 and TRBJ1-5; D uncertain. The CDR3 runs 13 residues. Deletions cut 1 base from V and 8 bases from J, with 9 bases between. Germline values: CDR1 PRHDT, CDR2 FYEKMQ (reference sequence). DNA of the CDR3: TGTGCCAGCAGCTTAGCAGGTGGTAAGCCCCAGCATTTT. Its protein product is CASSLAGGKPQHF.

As to this clonotype: The junction and the germline gene differ at one end; a read error may be behind it. V and J are TRBV5-3 and TRBJ1-1, with 7 bases identical to TRBD1. TRBV5-3 counts as an open reading frame of uncertain function. This CDR3 contains 15 residues. CDR3 DNA sequence: TGTACCAGCAGCAAAAACAGGGGCCTGAACACTGAAGCTTTCTTT. Translating gives CTSSKNRGLNTEAFF.

As to this clonotype: A read error is possible here, since a much larger clone lies one base away. This sequence joins TRBV29-1 and TRBJ2-1, with 8 nucleotides matching TRBD2. Germline loops: CDR1 SQVTM, CDR2 ANQGSEA. V was pared by 2 bases and J by 7 bases, with 4 bases of the junction left unmatched. This CDR3 is built from 13 residues. CDR3 nucleotides: TGCAGCGTTGAACGCGGGGGGACAAATGAGCAGTTCTTC. This gives the protein CSVERGGTNEQFF.

Note on this clonotype: A much larger clone differs by one base, so this may be a read error. This chain uses TRBV7-9 with TRBJ2-5, with 7 nucleotides matching TRBD1. With V trimmed by 8 bases and J by 5 bases, 11 bases remained unmatched. CDR3 length: 14 amino acids. Looked up from germline, CDR1 is SEHNR and CDR2 is FQNEAQ (reference sequence). CDR3: CASGSTTGDETQYF. The CDR3 DNA is TGTGCCAGCGGCTCGACAACAGGGGACGAGACCCAGTACTTC.

This clonotype was observed a few times. The chain couples TRBV12-3 or TRBV12-4 to TRBJ1-4; no clear D. V dropped 5 bases and J dropped 3 bases, with 10 bases sitting between them. The CDR3 is made up of 14 amino acids. The CDR3 region has the DNA TGTGCCAGCAGTAACCCCGCGGCTAATGAAAAACTGTTTTTT. It encodes CASSNPAANEKLFF.

This clonotype was seen at least ten times. V is TRBV7-9 and J is TRBJ2-1, with a tentative D call TRBD1 (6 bases). The germline V gene has CDR1 SEHNR and CDR2 FQNEAQ (reference sequence). The CDR3 has 12 amino acids. V lost 3 bases, J lost 8 bases, and 8 bases lay in between. The CDR3 sequence: CASSLGTYEQFF. In DNA form, the CDR3 reads TGTGCCAGCAGCTTGGGGACATATGAGCAGTTCTTC. Looking up the rest from reference TRBV7-9 and TRBJ2-1 gives the full variable domain: DTGVSQNPRHKITKRGQNVTFRCDPISEHNRLYWYRQTLGQGPEFLTYFQNEAQLEKSRLLSDRFSAERPKGSFSTLEIQRTEQGDSAMYLCASSLGTYEQFFGPGTRLTVL.

In its sample, this clonotype was seen a few times. This CDR3 reads CASSIAGGNLNEQFF. As DNA, the CDR3 is TGTGCCAGTAGTATCGCAGGGGGCAATTTGAATGAGCAGTTCTTC. V gene TRBV19 combines with J gene TRBJ2-1; 8 bases fit TRBD1. Losses at the gene ends were 3 bases for V and 7 bases for J; bases not matched to a gene: 8. Germline V gene lookup returns CDR1 LNHDA and CDR2 SQIVND (reference sequence). The CDR3 length is 15 residues.